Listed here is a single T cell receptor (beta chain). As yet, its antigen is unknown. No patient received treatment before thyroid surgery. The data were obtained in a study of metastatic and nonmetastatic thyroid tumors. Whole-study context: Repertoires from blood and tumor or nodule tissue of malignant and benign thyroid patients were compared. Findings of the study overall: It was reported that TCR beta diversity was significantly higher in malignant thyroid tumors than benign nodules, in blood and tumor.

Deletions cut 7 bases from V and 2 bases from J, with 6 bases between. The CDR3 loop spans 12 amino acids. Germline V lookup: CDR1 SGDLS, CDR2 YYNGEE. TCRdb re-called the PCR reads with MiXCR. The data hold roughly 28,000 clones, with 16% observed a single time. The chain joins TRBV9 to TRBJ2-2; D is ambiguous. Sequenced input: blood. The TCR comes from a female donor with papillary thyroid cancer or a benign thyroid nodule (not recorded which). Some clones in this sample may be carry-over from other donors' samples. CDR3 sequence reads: CASQPNTGELFF. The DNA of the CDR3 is TGTGCCAGCCAGCCAAACACCGGGGAGCTGTTTTTT. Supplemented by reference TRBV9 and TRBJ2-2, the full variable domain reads DSGVTQTPKHLITATGQRVTLRCSPRSGDLSVYWYQQSLDQGLQFLIQYYNGEERAKGNILERFSAQQFPDLHSELNLSSLELGDSALYFCASQPNTGELFFGEGSRLTVL.